This passage covers 6 T cell receptor beta chains from one sample sequenced in a study of T cell repertoires in cytomegalovirus infection. TCRdb fed the reads into MiXCR, producing one record per CDR3 protein. There are around 530,000 distinct CDR3 sequences in the sample; roughly 29% occur only once, and about 13% lies in the top ten. The material sequenced was PBMCs. The receptor source for this set is a human donor in good health (CMV status not recorded). Some clones in this sample may be carry-over from other donors' samples.

This clonotype has ten or more counts. V is TRBV4-1 and J is TRBJ1-2, with a tentative D call TRBD1 (5 bases). The V gene lost 0 bases and the J gene lost 5 bases, with 13 bases spanning the gap. This CDR3 is built from 15 residues. Germline CDR1 and CDR2: MGHRA and YSYEKL. The CDR3 spells CASSQDPGRDYGYTF. In DNA, the CDR3 is TGCGCCAGCAGCCAAGATCCCGGCAGGGATTATGGCTACACCTTC.

The chain recombines TRBV6-2 or TRBV6-3 with TRBJ2-7; D remains ambiguous. The CDR3 sequence is 16 residues long. From germline, CDR1 is MNHEY and CDR2 SVGEGT. V shed 0 bases and J shed 3 bases, with 15 bases lying between them. The CDR3 reads CASSYSISNGVYEQYV. The CDR3 DNA reads as TGTGCCAGCAGTTACTCGATCTCGAACGGAGTCTACGAGCAGTACGTC.

This clonotype has just a few counts. The chain is built from TRBV5-1 and TRBJ2-3; TRBD2 matches at 8 bases. J lost 4 bases, V lost 5 bases, and 9 bases had no gene match. The CDR3 loop spans 15 amino acids. Germline V gives CDR1 SGHRS, CDR2 YFSETQ. CDR3 loop: CASSQAGVSADTQYF. Written as DNA, the CDR3 is TGCGCCAGCAGTCAAGCGGGAGTGTCCGCAGATACGCAGTATTTT.

CDR3 region: CASSDSAGSTPLHF. For the CDR3, the DNA is TGTGCCAGCAGTGACTCGGCAGGTTCGACACCCCTCCACTTT. V and J are TRBV6-4 and TRBJ1-6; D remains ambiguous. The V gene's germline CDR1 is MRHNA and CDR2 SNTAGT. Trimming removed 0 bases from V and 11 bases from J, with 11 bases in between. This CDR3 is 14 amino acids long.

This clonotype was seen only a few times. The chain has TRBV7-6 and TRBJ2-2, with D perhaps TRBD2 (5 bases). This CDR3 is 15 amino acids long. The V end lost 5 bases, the J end lost 5 bases, and 15 bases lay between the germline ends. The germline gives CDR1 SGHVS, CDR2 FNYEAQ. CDR3 coding DNA: TGTGCCAGCAGCGTCGGCCAGCGAGGGACCGGGGAGCTGTTTTTT. It codes for CASSVGQRGTGELFF.

This chain joins TRBV11-3 and TRBJ2-3; 11 nucleotides agree with TRBD1. The junction had 10 bases not matched to a gene; V was cut back by 0 bases and J by 5 bases. In germline, CDR1 is SGHNT, CDR2 YENEEA. This CDR3 is 18 amino acids long. The CDR3 coding sequence is TGTGCCAGCAGCTTAGATCTAGCCTGGACAGGGGGCGGAGATACGCAGTATTTT. It specifies CASSLDLAWTGGGDTQYF.